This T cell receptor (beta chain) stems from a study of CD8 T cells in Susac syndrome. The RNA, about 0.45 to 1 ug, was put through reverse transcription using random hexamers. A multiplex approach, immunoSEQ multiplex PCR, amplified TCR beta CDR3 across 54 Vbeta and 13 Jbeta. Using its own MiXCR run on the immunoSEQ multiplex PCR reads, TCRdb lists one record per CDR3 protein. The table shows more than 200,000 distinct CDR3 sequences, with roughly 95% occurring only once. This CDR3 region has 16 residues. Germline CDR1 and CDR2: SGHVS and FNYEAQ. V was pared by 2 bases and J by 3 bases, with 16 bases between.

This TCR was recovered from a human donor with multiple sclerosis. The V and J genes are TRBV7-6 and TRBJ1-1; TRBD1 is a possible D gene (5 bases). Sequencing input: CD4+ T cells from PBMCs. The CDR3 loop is CASSLSRVRGYTEAFF. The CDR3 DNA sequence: TGTGCCAGCAGCTTATCCAGGGTGCGTGGCTACACTGAAGCTTTCTTT.